This passage covers 7 T cell receptor beta chains from one sample sequenced in a study of early T cells in non-severe SARS-CoV-2 infection. A single record per CDR3 protein comes from TCRdb applying MiXCR to the 5' RACE reads. The table shows approximately 39,000 distinct CDR3 sequences, with nearly 10% occurring only once. The sequenced sample was whole blood. All receptors derive from an adult who was a healthcare worker with PCR-confirmed SARS-CoV-2 infection or an uninfected control (not recorded which).

This clonotype was seen repeatedly, ten times or more. The chain couples TRBV29-1 to TRBJ1-2; unclear D gene. Germline-derived CDR1 and CDR2 are SQVTM and ANQGSEA. Between the trimmed V and J ends, which lost 4 bases and 3 bases, there was a span of 9 bases. This CDR3 has 12 residues. CDR3 coding DNA: TGCAGCGTTGGGGCAGGTGACTATGGCTACACCTTC. Protein: CSVGAGDYGYTF.

The CDR3 region is CASSVGSRDVETQYF. CDR3 DNA: TGTGCCAGCAGCGTAGGGTCCAGGGATGTGGAGACCCAGTACTTC. The rearrangement links TRBV9 to TRBJ2-5; possibly TRBD1 for D (5 bases). Germline values: CDR1 SGDLS, CDR2 YYNGEE. V lost 0 bases and J lost 5, with 14 bases in between. This CDR3 contains 15 residues.

This chain joins TRBV5-6 and TRBJ2-5; 8 bases match TRBD1. Trimming removed 6 bases from V and 4 bases from J; junction bases left unmatched: 11. This CDR3 is 15 amino acids long. CDR1 is SGHDT, CDR2 YYEEEE, per germline. CDR3 in DNA: TGTGCCAGCACCTCGACAGGGGAAGGAGGAGAGACCCAGTACTTC. Encoded protein: CASTSTGEGGETQYF.

The chain uses TRBV20-1 and TRBJ2-7; D perhaps matches TRBD1 (5 bases). Germline CDR1 is DFQATT and CDR2 is SNEGSKA (reference sequence). V lost 6 bases to trimming and J lost 5 bases, with 29 bases between them. The CDR3 is 17 amino acids. CDR3 DNA: TGCAGTGCCGCCCCCGAACGTAGGGGCCATCGCGTACACGAGCAGTACTTC. It yields the protein CSAAPERRGHRVHEQYF.

This clonotype was picked up a small number of times. The rearrangement uses TRBV20-1 and TRBJ2-1, with D uncertain. V was pared by 1 base and J by 6 bases, with 10 bases between. Germline CDR1 DFQATT, CDR2 SNEGSKA (reference sequence). The CDR3 totals 13 residues. The CDR3 DNA reads as TGCAGTGCTAGAGCCCCCGTGGGCAATGAGCAGTTCTTC. Translation: CSARAPVGNEQFF.

This clonotype turned up a few times. The rearrangement uses TRBV9 and TRBJ2-5; tentatively, D is TRBD1 (5 bases). Trimming cost V 0 bases and J 1 base, with 13 bases left between them. The V gene's germline CDR1 is SGDLS and CDR2 YYNGEE. CDR3 length equals 16 residues. The CDR3 DNA sequence: TGTGCCAGCAGCGTAGGAGGCAGGGAAGGCCAAGAGACCCAGTACTTC. This codes for CASSVGGREGQETQYF.

In its sample, this clonotype was seen many times. The chain carries TRBV6-6 and TRBJ1-6; D possibly corresponds to TRBD1 (6 bases). The CDR3 has 15 amino acids. Germline CDR1 is MNHNY and CDR2 is SVGAGI (reference sequence). V was pared by 6 bases and J by 10 bases, with 19 bases between. CDR3 DNA: TGTGCCAGCAGCGTACAGGGCCGGGTCGGGTCACCCCTCCACTTT. Its protein product is CASSVQGRVGSPLHF.